This T cell receptor (beta chain) was obtained from a study of CD8+CD57+ T cells in acquired aplastic anemia. On the study more broadly: 3.2 ug was the average amount of DNA from sorted CD4+ and CD8+ cells. General study findings and limits: Patients and controls shared approximately 30 CD8+ CDR3 sequences, highly expressed in patients.

This clonotype has ten or more counts. Its antigen is as yet unknown. CDR3 and TCR beta VDJ profiling relied on a genomic DNA template. TCRdb re-analysed the reads in MiXCR, keeping a single row per CDR3 protein. The data hold hundreds of thousands of distinct CDR3 sequences, with roughly half observed a single time. Germline V gives CDR1 SGHRS, CDR2 YFSETQ. The CDR3 contains 15 residues. Trimming cost V 7 bases and J 5 bases; bases outside gene matches: 12. The source material was sorted CD4+, CD8+, or CD8+CD57+ T cells (not recorded which) from PBMCs. The gene calls are TRBV5-1 and TRBJ2-3; 8 bases line up with TRBD2. This clonotype was sampled from a human donor with severe aplastic anemia or a healthy control (not recorded which). CDR3 protein: CASCPAGGGGDTQYF. In nucleotides, the CDR3 is TGCGCCAGCTGCCCGGCGGGGGGAGGTGGAGATACGCAGTATTTT.